These 14 T cell receptor beta chains were sequenced from one sample in a study of cytomegalovirus exposure and HLA in healthy donors. It was with 60 Vbeta and 13 Jbeta primers that the PCR ran. Produced via immunoSEQ multiplex PCR; TCRdb's table is partial and in-frame only. Across fewer than 35,000 clones, the top ten clones capture about 5% of the sample. The sample comprised PBMCs. Receptors were obtained from a female donor in good health and CMV-seronegative.

This chain joins TRBV5-1 and TRBJ2-5; 8 bases agree with TRBD1. The last part of the DNA fits TRBJ2-7 better; the J call may be wrong. CDR1 is SGHRS, CDR2 YFSETQ, per germline. The CDR3 totals 15 residues. CDR3 amino acids: CASSLRPGGTYEQYF. The CDR3, as DNA: TGCGCCAGCAGCTTGCGTCCAGGGGGCACCTACGAGCAGTACTTC.

About this clone: At one boundary the junction diverges from the germline segment, which might be a read error. V gene TRBV6-6 combines with J gene TRBJ1-3; D possibly corresponds to TRBD1 (5 bases). The CDR3 is 15 residues long. CDR1 is MNHNY, CDR2 SVGAGI, per germline (reference sequence). The CDR3 protein is CASSYLTAGENTIYF. The CDR3 DNA sequence: TGTGCCAGCAGCTACTTGACAGCCGGCGAAAACACCATATATTTT.

The V and J genes are TRBV4-2 and TRBJ1-6, with D hard to call. This CDR3 has 17 amino acids. Per germline, CDR1 LGHNA and CDR2 YNFKEQ. Trimming stripped 0 bases from V and 9 bases from J, with 18 bases between. The chain's CDR3 is CASSQEATAKPVSPLHF. In nucleotides, the CDR3 is TGTGCCAGCAGCCAAGAGGCCACAGCCAAGCCTGTTTCACCCCTCCACTTT.

The chain uses TRBV5-5 and TRBJ1-3; the D is unclear. The CDR3 is 14 amino acids. V lost 4 bases and J 2 bases, leaving 10 bases between the germline ends. From germline, CDR1 is SGHKS and CDR2 YYEKEE (reference sequence). The CDR3 protein is CASSERGPGNTIYF. The DNA of the CDR3 is TGTGCCAGCAGCGAGAGAGGTCCTGGAAACACCATATATTTT.

The chain carries TRBV10-3 and TRBJ1-4; TRBD1 matches 7 bases. Germline-derived CDR1 and CDR2 are ENHRY and SYGVKD. J was trimmed by 8 bases and V by 3 bases; bases with no gene match: 6. The CDR3 loop spans 14 amino acids. The CDR3 coding sequence is TGTGCCATCAGTGAAGAAGGGGGCAGGGAAAAACTGTTTTTT. Its protein is CAISEEGGREKLFF.

The chain recombines TRBV29-1 with TRBJ2-1, with D possibly matching TRBD2 (5 bases). Trimming removed 8 bases at V and 5 bases at J, with 13 bases between. The CDR3 covers 12 residues. Germline V CDR1 and CDR2: SQVTM, ANQGSEA. In DNA form, the CDR3 reads TGCAGCCTCCGTTGGGGAGACAATGAGCAGTTCTTC. As protein: CSLRWGDNEQFF.

The J gene is TRBJ2-7, the V gene TRBV28; TRBD2 aligns across 7 bases. The CDR3 consists of 14 residues. V lost 4 bases and J lost 2; bases outside the gene matches: 5. CDR1 MDHEN and CDR2 SYDVKM come from the germline V gene. This CDR3 reads CASSSPGRAYEQYF. As DNA, the CDR3 is TGTGCCAGCAGTTCACCAGGGAGGGCCTACGAGCAGTACTTC.

J is TRBJ1-4 and V is TRBV27; 7 bases map to TRBD1. The CDR3 loop spans 13 amino acids. The V gene end was trimmed by 6 bases and the J gene end by 11 bases; junction bases not matched to a gene: 9. Germline lookup yields CDR1 MNHEY and CDR2 SMNVEV (reference sequence). The DNA for the CDR3 is TGTGCCAGCAGGGTACAGGGGCAAGAGAAACTGTTTTTT. It codes for CASRVQGQEKLFF.

The chain carries TRBV9 and TRBJ1-2; unclear D gene. The CDR3 is 14 amino acids. Trimming took 4 bases from V and 4 from J, leaving 14 bases between them. The germline V gene encodes CDR1 SGDLS and CDR2 YYNGEE. The CDR3 region is CASSPADLSYGYTF. CDR3 sequence (DNA): TGTGCCAGCAGCCCAGCGGACCTTTCCTATGGCTACACCTTC.

The gene calls are TRBV12-5 and TRBJ1-1; D is unresolved. CDR3 length: 14 amino acids. Germline V gives CDR1 LGHNT, CDR2 FRNRAP. Trimming cost V 7 bases and J 3 bases, with 15 bases left between them. In nucleotides, the CDR3 is TGTGCTAGTGTCCCCCCCCGACACGACACTGAAGCTTTCTTT. It specifies CASVPPRHDTEAFF.

The genes are TRBV7-2 and TRBJ1-3; 8 nucleotides line up with TRBD1. V gave up 2 bases and J gave up 10 bases; unmatched junction bases: 1. The CDR3 length is 12 residues. Per germline, CDR1 SGHTA and CDR2 FQGNSA. This CDR3 reads CASSLRTGTIYF. CDR3 nucleotide sequence: TGTGCCAGCAGCTTACGGACAGGGACCATATATTTT. The whole variable domain, filled in from reference TRBV7-2 and TRBJ1-3, reads GAGVSQSPSNKVTEKGKDVELRCDPISGHTALYWYRQSLGQGLEFLIYFQGNSAPDKSGLPSDRFSAERTGGSVSTLTIQRTQQEDSAVYLCASSLRTGTIYFGEGSWLTVV.

The chain has TRBV7-2 and TRBJ1-2; possibly TRBD1 for D (6 bases). V was trimmed by 2 bases and J by 3 bases, leaving 13 bases between them. Germline CDR1 reads SGHTA; CDR2 reads FQGNSA. The CDR3 runs to 15 residues. The CDR3 DNA reads as TGTGCCAGCAGCTTAAGACAGGAAACTTACTATGGCTACACCTTC. It translates to CASSLRQETYYGYTF.

The CDR3, as DNA: TGCGCCAGCAGCTCCATTGCGGGGGCCGCCTACGAGCAGTACTTC. It is translated as CASSSIAGAAYEQYF. This rearrangement joins TRBV5-1 to TRBJ2-7; D perhaps matches TRBD2 (7 bases). V was cut by 3 bases and J by 2 bases, with 15 bases left in between. Germline V gene lookup returns CDR1 SGHRS and CDR2 YFSETQ. The CDR3 covers 15 residues.

The chain employs TRBV5-1 and TRBJ1-6, with D tentatively TRBD1 (6 bases). Trimming left V 2 bases short and J 6 bases short, with 15 bases between. This CDR3 region has 16 residues. Germline-derived CDR1 and CDR2 are SGHRS and YFSETQ. The CDR3 DNA sequence: TGCGCCAGCAGCTTCTCCGGACAGCATGTTAATTCACCCCTCCACTTT. This codes for CASSFSGQHVNSPLHF.